The present entry profiles one TCR beta chain with its context. What it binds is not known. These data originate in a study of metastatic and nonmetastatic thyroid tumors. Study context: Malignant thyroid and benign thyroid patients provided blood and tumor or nodule tissue whose repertoires were compared.

Every patient was untreated before thyroid surgery. Broader study findings: Relative to benign nodules, malignant thyroid tumors were reportedly characterized by significantly elevated TCR beta diversity in blood and tumor.

Germline V gene sequence: CDR1 SGHNT, CDR2 YYREEE (reference sequence). The CDR3 contains 14 residues. Between the trimmed V and J ends, which lost 0 bases and 3 bases, there was a span of 9 bases. In the original workflow: For papillary thyroid cancer, a distant-metastasis classifier was constructed from CDR3 differences observed across clinicopathological groups. Through MiXCR, TCRdb re-clonotyped the PCR reads. In this record, the V and J calls reflect TCRdb's handling and not the investigators' own analysis. The sample comprises fewer than 30,000 clones, 20% to 25% of which are singletons, and around 30% rests with the top ten.

The TCR originated in a male donor with papillary thyroid cancer or a benign thyroid nodule (not recorded which). Some clones in this sample may be carry-over from other donors' samples. Sequenced: blood. The chain has TRBV5-4 and TRBJ1-1; unclear D gene. CDR3 DNA sequence: TGTGCCAGCAGCTTGGATAGAGGGCACACTGAAGCTTTCTTT. Its protein is CASSLDRGHTEAFF.